Below, 19 T cell receptor beta chains from the same sample are listed, as sequenced in a study of immune cell composition in non-small cell lung cancer. The repertoire was sequenced with immunoSEQ multiplex PCR; TCRdb's copy has only in-frame clones and lacks some. The table has 4,900 or so clones, just over 75% seen once; the top ten hold over 9.5%. The material sequenced was lung tumor tissue. These receptors were obtained from a human donor with non-small cell lung cancer.

The table lists this clone with a few counts. V is TRBV7-2 and J is TRBJ2-3; tentatively, D is TRBD1 (6 bases). Germline V CDR1 and CDR2: SGHTA, FQGNSA. V lost 5 bases to trimming and J lost 0 bases, with 9 bases between them. This CDR3 contains 14 residues. CDR3 coding DNA: TGTGCCAGCAGCCCACAGGGAAGCACAGATACGCAGTATTTT. Translating it yields CASSPQGSTDTQYF.

The gene calls are TRBV15 and TRBJ1-6, with a possible D match to TRBD1 (6 bases). Germline lookup yields CDR1 LNHNV and CDR2 YYDKDF (reference sequence). V lost 0 bases to trimming and J lost 9 bases, with 12 bases between them. This CDR3 is built from 15 residues. CDR3 loop: CATSRDRGGGSPLHF. The CDR3 DNA reads as TGTGCCACCAGCAGAGATCGGGGGGGCGGTTCACCCCTCCACTTT. The full variable domain, in which reference TRBV15 and TRBJ1-6 provide the parts outside the CDR3, is DAMVIQNPRYQVTQFGKPVTLSCSQTLNHNVMYWYQQKSSQAPKLLFHYYDKDFNNEADTPDNFQSRRPNTSFCFLDIRSPGLGDTAMYLCATSRDRGGGSPLHFGNGTRLTVT.

This chain uses TRBV5-5 with TRBJ2-7; possibly TRBD1 for D (6 bases). Germline loops: CDR1 SGHKS, CDR2 YYEKEE (reference sequence). Trimming removed 2 bases at V and 3 bases at J, with 18 bases between. This CDR3 comprises 16 residues. Written as DNA, the CDR3 is TGTGCCAGCAGCTTTCGACAGGACCCACACCTCTACGAGCAGTACTTC. It yields the protein CASSFRQDPHLYEQYF.

This clone came up a few times. J is TRBJ2-7 and V is TRBV2; a possible D gene is TRBD1 (5 bases). The CDR3 spans 12 residues. V lost 6 bases and J lost 4, with 10 bases in between. Germline values: CDR1 SNHLY, CDR2 FYNNEI. CDR3 in amino acids: CASSRKGYEQYF. As DNA, the CDR3 is TGTGCCAGCAGCCGTAAGGGGTACGAGCAGTACTTC.

The chain is built from TRBV7-2 and TRBJ2-3, with a tentative D call TRBD2 (6 bases). The CDR3 sequence is 16 residues long. Germline CDR1 SGHTA, CDR2 FQGNSA. V was pared by 2 bases and J by 4 bases, with 16 bases between. CDR3 sequence: CASSLSPGGGADTQYF. As DNA, the CDR3 is TGTGCCAGCAGCTTATCGCCGGGCGGCGGGGCAGATACGCAGTATTTT.

The genes are TRBV19 and TRBJ1-3; D is ambiguous. Germline CDR1 reads LNHDA; CDR2 reads SQIVND (reference sequence). The CDR3 totals 14 residues. Trimming stripped 4 bases from V and 3 bases from J, with 10 bases between. CDR3 DNA sequence: TGTGCCAGTAGTACCACTTCCTTTGGAAACACCATATATTTT. Residues: CASSTTSFGNTIYF.

The genes are TRBV7-2 and TRBJ2-7; D is possibly TRBD1 (5 bases). Germline V lookup: CDR1 SGHTA, CDR2 FQGNSA. V lost 1 base, J lost 1 base, and 8 bases lay in between. The CDR3 covers 14 residues. The CDR3 coding sequence is TGTGCCAGCAGCTTAGATCAGGGTTCCTACGAGCAGTACTTC. Its translation: CASSLDQGSYEQYF.

This rearrangement joins TRBV27 to TRBJ2-1, with 8 nucleotides matching TRBD2. Germline values: CDR1 MNHEY, CDR2 SMNVEV (reference sequence). Trimming removed 6 bases from V and 5 bases from J; junction bases left unmatched: 15. The CDR3 is made up of 17 amino acids. The DNA of the CDR3 is TGTGCCAGCAGCCCCGTAAAAAGGTTAGCGGGGAACAATGAGCAGTTCTTC. It specifies CASSPVKRLAGNNEQFF.

This clone was counted a single time. The chain combines TRBV27 with TRBJ2-3, with D hard to call. CDR3 length equals 12 residues. The germline V gene has CDR1 MNHEY and CDR2 SMNVEV (reference sequence). The V end was cut by 7 bases, the J end by 4 bases, with 9 bases between. This chain's CDR3 is CASNSQADTQYF. CDR3 nucleotide sequence: TGTGCCAGCAACAGCCAAGCAGATACGCAGTATTTT.

There are a few counts of this clone. This sequence joins TRBV9 and TRBJ1-3, with TRBD1 matching over 7 bases. The V gene end was trimmed by 3 bases and the J gene end by 2 bases; junction bases not matched to a gene: 5. Germline loops: CDR1 SGDLS, CDR2 YYNGEE. CDR3 size: 15 residues. CDR3 nucleotides: TGTGCCAGCAGCGCGGGACAGAGGCCTGGAAACACCATATATTTT. Amino acid sequence: CASSAGQRPGNTIYF.

The chain couples TRBV19 to TRBJ1-4; TRBD1 might be the D (5 bases). From germline, CDR1 is LNHDA and CDR2 SQIVND (reference sequence). The CDR3 loop spans 18 amino acids. V was cut by 1 base and J by 5 bases, with 20 bases left in between. CDR3 amino acids: CASSIGRQPRSTNEKLFF. CDR3 nucleotides: TGTGCCAGTAGTATAGGCCGACAGCCAAGGTCTACGAATGAAAAACTGTTTTTT. The entire variable domain, with the rest obtained from reference TRBV19 and TRBJ1-4, is as follows: DGGITQSPKYLFRKEGQNVTLSCEQNLNHDAMYWYRQDPGQGLRLIYYSQIVNDFQKGDIAEGYSVSREKKESFPLTVTSAQKNPTAFYLCASSIGRQPRSTNEKLFFGSGTQLSVL.

The chain couples TRBV25-1 to TRBJ1-1, with 7 bases lining up with TRBD1. The trim removed 4 bases at V and 4 bases at J, leaving 9 bases unmatched. Germline V gene lookup returns CDR1 MGHDK and CDR2 SYGVNS. This CDR3 comprises 15 residues. Here the CDR3 DNA reads TGTGCCAGCAGTGGGGTCACAGGGGCTATCACTGAAGCTTTCTTT. Translating it yields CASSGVTGAITEAFF.

V usage is TRBV11-1 and J usage is TRBJ2-7, with TRBD1 matching 8 bases. Germline lookup yields CDR1 SGHAT and CDR2 FQDESV (reference sequence). Trimming removed 5 bases from V and 5 bases from J; junction bases left unmatched: 8. This CDR3 has 14 amino acids. In DNA, the CDR3 is TGTGCCAGCAGCCGCGGACAGGGTCTCGACGAGCAGTACTTC. It specifies CASSRGQGLDEQYF.

The chain employs TRBV9 and TRBJ1-1; 7 nucleotides line up with TRBD1. The CDR3 covers 14 residues. The V segment lost 5 bases and the J segment 6 bases; nucleotides outside the gene matches: 10. The germline gives CDR1 SGDLS, CDR2 YYNGEE. Written as DNA, the CDR3 is TGTGCCAGCAGTCGCGAGGGGGCATTGGCTGAAGCTTTCTTT. It is translated as CASSREGALAEAFF.

The V and J genes are TRBV29-1 and TRBJ2-3; a weak D match, TRBD2 (5 bases). This CDR3 has 13 residues. The V end lost 3 bases, the J end lost 3 bases, and 10 bases lay between the germline ends. CDR1 and CDR2 from the germline V gene are SQVTM and ANQGSEA. As DNA, the CDR3 is TGCAGCGTTGAGTTCGGGGTTACAGATACGCAGTATTTT. Protein product: CSVEFGVTDTQYF.

This rearrangement joins TRBV2 to TRBJ2-7; 11 nucleotides align to TRBD2. The CDR3 has 14 residues. Trimming took 8 bases from V and 2 from J; bases not matched to a gene: 5. Germline lookup yields CDR1 SNHLY and CDR2 FYNNEI. For the CDR3, the DNA is TGTGCCAGCGTTCCTAGCGGGGGGACCTACGAGCAGTACTTC. Its protein is CASVPSGGTYEQYF. Variable domain in full (rest from reference TRBV2 and TRBJ2-7): EPEVTQTPSHQVTQMGQEVILRCVPISNHLYFYWYRQILGQKVEFLVSFYNNEISEKSEIFDDQFSVERPDGSNFTLKIRSTKLEDSAMYFCASVPSGGTYEQYFGPGTRLTVT.

This clone was seen only a few times. V is TRBV30 and J is TRBJ2-1, with a tentative D call TRBD1 (6 bases). Germline CDR1 GTSNPN, CDR2 SVGIG (reference sequence). With 5 bases removed from V and 7 bases from J, the gap between germline ends came to 12 bases. The CDR3 spans 12 residues. The DNA of the CDR3 is TGTGCCTGGCAGGGGATTTATAATGAGCAGTTCTTC. This sequence encodes CAWQGIYNEQFF. The whole variable domain, filled in from reference TRBV30 and TRBJ2-1, reads SQTIHQWPATLVQPVGSPLSLECTVEGTSNPNLYWYRQAAGRGLQLLFYSVGIGQISSEVPQNLSASRPQDRQFILSSKKLLLSDSGFYLCAWQGIYNEQFFGPGTRLTVL.

V gene TRBV4-3 combines with J gene TRBJ1-6; D is unclear. Between the trimmed V and J ends, which lost 1 base and 3 bases, there was a span of 7 bases. The germline CDR1 and CDR2 sequences are LGHNA and YSLEER. The CDR3 covers 15 residues. The CDR3, as DNA: TGCGCCAGCAGCCAAGTGGCAGACTATAATTCACCCCTCCACTTT. This sequence encodes CASSQVADYNSPLHF.

The V and J genes are TRBV7-2 and TRBJ2-2, with TRBD2 matching over 8 bases. In germline, CDR1 is SGHTA, CDR2 FQGNSA. With 4 bases clipped from V and 4 bases from J, the junction kept 5 bases outside the gene matches. This CDR3 is built from 15 residues. CDR3 nucleotide sequence: TGTGCCAGCAGCTCCGAAGCGGGAGCCACCGGGGAGCTGTTTTTT. Its protein product is CASSSEAGATGELFF.